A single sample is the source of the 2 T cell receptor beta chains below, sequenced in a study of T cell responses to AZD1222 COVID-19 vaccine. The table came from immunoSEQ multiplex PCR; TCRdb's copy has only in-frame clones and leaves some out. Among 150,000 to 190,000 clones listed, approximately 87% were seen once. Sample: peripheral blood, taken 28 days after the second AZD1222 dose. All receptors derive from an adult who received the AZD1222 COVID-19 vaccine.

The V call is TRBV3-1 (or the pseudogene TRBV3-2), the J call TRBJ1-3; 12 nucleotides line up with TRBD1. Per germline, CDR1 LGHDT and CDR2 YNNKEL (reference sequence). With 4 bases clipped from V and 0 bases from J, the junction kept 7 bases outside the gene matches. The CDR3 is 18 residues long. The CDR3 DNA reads TGTGCCAGCAGCCCCCGGGACAGGGGGCGCATCTCTGGAAACACCATATATTTT. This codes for CASSPRDRGRISGNTIYF.

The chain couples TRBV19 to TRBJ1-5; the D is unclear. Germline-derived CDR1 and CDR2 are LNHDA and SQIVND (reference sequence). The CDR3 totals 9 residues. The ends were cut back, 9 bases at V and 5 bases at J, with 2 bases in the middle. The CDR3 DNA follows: TGTGCCAGGGATCAGCCCCAGCATTTT. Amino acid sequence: CARDQPQHF.